The T cell receptor beta chain described here comes from a study of cytomegalovirus exposure and HLA in healthy donors. Germline assignment: CDR1 GTSNPN and CDR2 SVGIG (reference sequence). V dropped 5 bases and J dropped 3 bases, with 4 bases sitting between them. The CDR3 loop spans 10 amino acids. There are a few counts of this clone. The primer mix had 60 Vbeta and 13 Jbeta primers. Measured with immunoSEQ multiplex PCR; TCRdb has only the in-frame clones, and not every one. The table records about 130,000 clones, approximately 80% of them present only once. Sequencing was carried out using PBMCs. This TCR was recovered from a boy under 10 years old in good health and CMV-seronegative. The chain joins TRBV30 to TRBJ1-1; D gene ambiguous. The CDR3 loop is CAWSDTEAFF. CDR3 bases: TGTGCCTGGTCTGACACTGAAGCTTTCTTT.